This T cell receptor (beta chain) was profiled in a study of spatial heterogeneity in lung cancer. The overall study: Detected beta-chain sequences consistently exceeded alpha-chain sequences. The study, taken as a whole, reports: Relative to follow-up, resection was when ubiquitous expanded tumor TCRs appeared more in blood.

Regarding time point: blood at routine non-recurrence follow-up after resection. Unsorted whole RNA of tumor, nontumor lung or frozen PBMC was sequenced. The presence of a unique molecular identifier marked each TCR cDNA molecule. TCRdb independently ran MiXCR on the 5' RACE reads; one entry per CDR3 protein. The sample lists about 50,000 distinct CDR3 sequences, less than 9% seen once, with over 30% in the top ten. This clonotype showed up just a few times. What it recognizes is unknown. This clonotype originated in a female donor with early-stage non-small cell lung cancer. This sample comprised PBMCs, obtained at follow-up.

The CDR3 sequence is CASSLGSGGSETQYF. The CDR3 DNA reads TGTGCCAGCAGCTTAGGATCAGGGGGGAGCGAGACCCAGTACTTC. The chain is built from TRBV7-9 and TRBJ2-5; tentatively, D is TRBD1 (7 bases). Germline CDR1 SEHNR, CDR2 FQNEAQ (reference sequence). This CDR3 has 15 amino acids. V shed 1 base and J shed 5 bases, with 14 bases lying between them.